The present TCR beta chain was sequenced within a study of cytomegalovirus exposure and HLA in healthy donors. This clone was found once. The antigen is unknown. Points from the study as a whole: Among TCR sequences, most were rare, though some public TCRs appeared in many donors. Further analysis was carried out later, and it showed several of the most significant clusters appearing linked to common viral pathogens.

The germline CDR1 and CDR2 sequences are MDHEN and SYDVKM. The CDR3 totals 15 residues. The ends lost 5 bases at V and 1 base at J; junction bases unmatched: 5. PCR primers comprised 60 Vbeta and 13 Jbeta primers. The method was immunoSEQ multiplex PCR; TCRdb's version includes in-frame clones alone and lacks a portion of them. The data contain some 150,000 clones, under 80% of them seen just once; the ten biggest clones take up 4.3%. What was sequenced was PBMCs. The V call is TRBV28, the J call TRBJ1-5, with 7 bases identical to TRBD1. The receptor was isolated from a man aged 35-49 years in good health and CMV-seronegative. The CDR3 DNA reads as TGTGCCAGCAGTCAACCGGGACAGAGCAATCAGCCCCAGCATTTT. This codes for CASSQPGQSNQPQHF.